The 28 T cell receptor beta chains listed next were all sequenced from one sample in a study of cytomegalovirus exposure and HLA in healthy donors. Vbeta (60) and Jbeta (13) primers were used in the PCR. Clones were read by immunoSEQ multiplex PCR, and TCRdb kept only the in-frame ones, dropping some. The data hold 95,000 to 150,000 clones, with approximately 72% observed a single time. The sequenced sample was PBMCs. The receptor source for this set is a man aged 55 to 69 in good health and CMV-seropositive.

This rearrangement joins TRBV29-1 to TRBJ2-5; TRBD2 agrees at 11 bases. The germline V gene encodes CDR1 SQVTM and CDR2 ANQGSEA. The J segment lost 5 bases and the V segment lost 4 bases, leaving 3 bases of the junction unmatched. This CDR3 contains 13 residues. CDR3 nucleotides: TGCAGCGTTGGGGCTAGCGGGAGGGAGACCCAGTACTTC. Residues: CSVGASGRETQYF.

The CDR3, as DNA: TGTGCCAGCGGGCCCAGGGGCTTTGGAAAACTGTTTTTT. Translating it yields CASGPRGFGKLFF. The V and J genes are TRBV7-9 and TRBJ1-4; possible D gene TRBD1, 6 bases. Trimming cost V 8 bases and J 10 bases, with 17 bases left between them. From germline, CDR1 is SEHNR and CDR2 FQNEAQ (reference sequence). The length of the CDR3 is 13 residues.

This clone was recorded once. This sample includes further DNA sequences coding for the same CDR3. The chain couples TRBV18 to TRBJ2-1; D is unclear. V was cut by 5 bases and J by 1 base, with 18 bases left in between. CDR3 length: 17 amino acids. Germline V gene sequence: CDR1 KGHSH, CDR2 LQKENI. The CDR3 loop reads CASSTPAGRASYNEQFF. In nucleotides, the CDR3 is TGTGCCAGCTCAACCCCTGCCGGTCGAGCGTCCTACAATGAGCAGTTCTTC.

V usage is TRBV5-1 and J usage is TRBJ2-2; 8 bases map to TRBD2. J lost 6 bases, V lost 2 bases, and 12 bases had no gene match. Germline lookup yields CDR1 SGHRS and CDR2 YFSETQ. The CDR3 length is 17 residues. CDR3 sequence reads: CASSLDWREDPPGELFF. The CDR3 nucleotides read TGCGCCAGCAGCTTAGACTGGCGGGAGGATCCCCCCGGGGAGCTGTTTTTT. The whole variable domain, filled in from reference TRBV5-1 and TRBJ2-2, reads KAGVTQTPRYLIKTRGQQVTLSCSPISGHRSVSWYQQTPGQGLQFLFEYFSETQRNKGNFPGRFSGRQFSNSRSEMNVSTLELGDSALYLCASSLDWREDPPGELFFGEGSRLTVL.

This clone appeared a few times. The DNA for the CDR3 is TGTGCCAGCAGCCCGGCGGGGGCAGGGGATGAAAAACTGTTTTTT. Protein product: CASSPAGAGDEKLFF. The gene calls are TRBV4-2 and TRBJ1-4; D may be TRBD1 (6 bases). CDR3 size: 15 residues. The germline CDR1 and CDR2 sequences are LGHNA and YNFKEQ. V shed 4 bases and J shed 6 bases, with 15 bases lying between them.

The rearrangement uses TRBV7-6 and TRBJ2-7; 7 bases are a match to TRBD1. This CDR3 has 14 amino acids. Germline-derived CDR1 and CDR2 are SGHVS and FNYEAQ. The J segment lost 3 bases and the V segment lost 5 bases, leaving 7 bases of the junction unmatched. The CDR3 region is CASSPKDRFYEQYF. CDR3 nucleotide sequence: TGTGCCAGCAGCCCAAAGGACAGGTTCTACGAGCAGTACTTC. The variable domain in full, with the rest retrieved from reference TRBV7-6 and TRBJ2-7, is GAGVSQSPRYKVTKRGQDVALRCDPISGHVSLYWYRQALGQGPEFLTYFNYEAQQDKSGLPNDRFSAERPEGSISTLTIQRTEQRDSAMYRCASSPKDRFYEQYFGPGTRLTVT.

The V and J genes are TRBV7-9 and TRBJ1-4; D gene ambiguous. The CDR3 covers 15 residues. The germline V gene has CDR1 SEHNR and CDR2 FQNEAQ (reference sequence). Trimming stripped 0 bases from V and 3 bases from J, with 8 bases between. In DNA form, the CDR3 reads TGTGCCAGCAGCTTAGCGGGTACAGCTAATGAAAAACTGTTTTTT. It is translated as CASSLAGTANEKLFF. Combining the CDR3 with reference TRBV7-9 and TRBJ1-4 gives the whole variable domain DTGVSQNPRHKITKRGQNVTFRCDPISEHNRLYWYRQTLGQGPEFLTYFQNEAQLEKSRLLSDRFSAERPKGSFSTLEIQRTEQGDSAMYLCASSLAGTANEKLFFGSGTQLSVL.

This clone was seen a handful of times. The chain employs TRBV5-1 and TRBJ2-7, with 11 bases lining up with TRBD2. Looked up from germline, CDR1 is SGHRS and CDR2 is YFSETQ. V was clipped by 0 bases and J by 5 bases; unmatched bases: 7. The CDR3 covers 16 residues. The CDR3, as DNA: TGCGCCAGCAGCTTGGAACTAGCGGGAGCCGTCGACGAGCAGTACTTC. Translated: CASSLELAGAVDEQYF. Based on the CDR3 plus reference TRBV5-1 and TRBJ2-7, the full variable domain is KAGVTQTPRYLIKTRGQQVTLSCSPISGHRSVSWYQQTPGQGLQFLFEYFSETQRNKGNFPGRFSGRQFSNSRSEMNVSTLELGDSALYLCASSLELAGAVDEQYFGPGTRLTVT.

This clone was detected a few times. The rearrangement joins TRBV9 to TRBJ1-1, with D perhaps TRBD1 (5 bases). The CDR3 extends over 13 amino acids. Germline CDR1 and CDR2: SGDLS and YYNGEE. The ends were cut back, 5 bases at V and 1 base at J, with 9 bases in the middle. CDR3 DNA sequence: TGTGCCAGCAGACTGACAGAGAACACTGAAGCTTTCTTT. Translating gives CASRLTENTEAFF.

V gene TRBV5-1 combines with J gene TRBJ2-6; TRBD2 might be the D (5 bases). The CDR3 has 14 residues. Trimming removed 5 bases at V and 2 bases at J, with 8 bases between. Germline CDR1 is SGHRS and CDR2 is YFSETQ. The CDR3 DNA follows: TGCGCCAGCAGGGAGGATACTGGGGCCAACGTCCTGACTTTC. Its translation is CASREDTGANVLTF. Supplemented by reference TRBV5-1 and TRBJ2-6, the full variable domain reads KAGVTQTPRYLIKTRGQQVTLSCSPISGHRSVSWYQQTPGQGLQFLFEYFSETQRNKGNFPGRFSGRQFSNSRSEMNVSTLELGDSALYLCASREDTGANVLTFGAGSRLTVL.

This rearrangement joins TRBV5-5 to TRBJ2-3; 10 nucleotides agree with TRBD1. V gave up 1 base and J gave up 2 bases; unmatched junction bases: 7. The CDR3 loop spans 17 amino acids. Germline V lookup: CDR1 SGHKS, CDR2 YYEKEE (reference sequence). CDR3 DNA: TGTGCCAGCAGCTTGTGGGACAGGGGACTTTCCACAGATACGCAGTATTTT. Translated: CASSLWDRGLSTDTQYF.

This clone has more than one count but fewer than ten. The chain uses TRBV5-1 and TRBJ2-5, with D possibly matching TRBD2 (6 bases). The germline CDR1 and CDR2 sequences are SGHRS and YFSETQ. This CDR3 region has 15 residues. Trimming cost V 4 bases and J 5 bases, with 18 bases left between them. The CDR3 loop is CASSPFAGLVETQYF. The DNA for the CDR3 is TGCGCCAGCAGCCCTTTTGCGGGGTTAGTTGAGACCCAGTACTTC.

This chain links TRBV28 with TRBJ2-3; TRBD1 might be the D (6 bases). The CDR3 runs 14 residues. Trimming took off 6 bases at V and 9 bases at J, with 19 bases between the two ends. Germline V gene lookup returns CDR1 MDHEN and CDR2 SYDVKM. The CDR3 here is CASSLELRTATQYF. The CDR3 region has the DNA TGTGCCAGCAGCCTAGAACTGAGGACAGCAACGCAGTATTTT. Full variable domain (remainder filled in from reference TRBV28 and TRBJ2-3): DVKVTQSSRYLVKRTGEKVFLECVQDMDHENMFWYRQDPGLGLRLIYFSYDVKMKEKGDIPEGYSVSREKKERFSLILESASTNQTSMYLCASSLELRTATQYFGPGTRLTVL.

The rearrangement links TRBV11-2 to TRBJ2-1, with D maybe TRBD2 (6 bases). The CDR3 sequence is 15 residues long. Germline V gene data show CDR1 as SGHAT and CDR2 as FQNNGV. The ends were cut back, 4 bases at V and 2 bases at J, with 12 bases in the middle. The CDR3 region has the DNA TGTGCCAGCAGCTCTGGGCCGGGGGCCTACAATGAGCAGTTCTTC. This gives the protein CASSSGPGAYNEQFF.

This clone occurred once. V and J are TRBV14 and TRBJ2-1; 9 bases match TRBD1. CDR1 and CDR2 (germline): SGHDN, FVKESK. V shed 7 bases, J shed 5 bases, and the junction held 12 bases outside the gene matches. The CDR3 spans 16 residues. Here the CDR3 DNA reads TGTGCCAGCACTCGACCCGGGACAGGGAGTAACAATGAGCAGTTCTTC. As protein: CASTRPGTGSNNEQFF. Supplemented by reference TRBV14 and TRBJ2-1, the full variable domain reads EAGVTQFPSHSVIEKGQTVTLRCDPISGHDNLYWYRRVMGKEIKFLLHFVKESKQDESGMPNNRFLAERTGGTYSTLKVQPAELEDSGVYFCASTRPGTGSNNEQFFGPGTRLTVL.

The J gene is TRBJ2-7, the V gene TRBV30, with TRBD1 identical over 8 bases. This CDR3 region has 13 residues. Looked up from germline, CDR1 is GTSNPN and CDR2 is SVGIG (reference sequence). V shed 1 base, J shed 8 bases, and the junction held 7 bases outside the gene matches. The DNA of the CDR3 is TGTGCCTGGAGTGCACAGGGGGTCGGGCAGCAGTACTTC. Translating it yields CAWSAQGVGQQYF.

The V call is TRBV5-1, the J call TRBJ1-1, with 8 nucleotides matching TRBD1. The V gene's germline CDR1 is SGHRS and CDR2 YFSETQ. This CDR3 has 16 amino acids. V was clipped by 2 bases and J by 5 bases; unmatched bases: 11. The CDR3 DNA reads TGCGCCAGCAGCTTCCGGCAGGGGGCGTCGGGGACTGAAGCTTTCTTT. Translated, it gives CASSFRQGASGTEAFF.

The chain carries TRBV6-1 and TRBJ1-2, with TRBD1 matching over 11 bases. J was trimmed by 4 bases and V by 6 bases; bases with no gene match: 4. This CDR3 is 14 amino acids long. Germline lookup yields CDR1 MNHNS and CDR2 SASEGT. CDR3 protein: CASRAGQGVYGYTF. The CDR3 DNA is TGTGCCAGCAGGGCGGGACAGGGGGTCTATGGCTACACCTTC.

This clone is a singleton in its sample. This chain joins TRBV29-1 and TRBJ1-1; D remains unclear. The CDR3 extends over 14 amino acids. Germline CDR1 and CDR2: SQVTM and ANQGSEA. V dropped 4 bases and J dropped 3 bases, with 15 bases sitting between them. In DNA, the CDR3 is TGCAGCGTTGGGGAGGCTGCGGGCTACACTGAAGCTTTCTTT. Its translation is CSVGEAAGYTEAFF.

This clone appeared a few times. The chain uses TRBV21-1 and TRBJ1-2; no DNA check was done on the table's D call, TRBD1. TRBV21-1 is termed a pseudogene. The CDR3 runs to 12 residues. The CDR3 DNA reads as TGTGCCAGCAGCGTAGGGGGCTGTGGCTACACCTTC. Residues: CASSVGGCGYTF.

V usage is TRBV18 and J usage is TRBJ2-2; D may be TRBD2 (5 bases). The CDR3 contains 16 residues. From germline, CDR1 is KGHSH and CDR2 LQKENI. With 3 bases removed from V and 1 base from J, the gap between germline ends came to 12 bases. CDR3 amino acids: CASSPLDFQNTGELFF. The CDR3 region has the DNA TGTGCCAGCTCACCCCTGGACTTCCAGAACACCGGGGAGCTGTTTTTT.

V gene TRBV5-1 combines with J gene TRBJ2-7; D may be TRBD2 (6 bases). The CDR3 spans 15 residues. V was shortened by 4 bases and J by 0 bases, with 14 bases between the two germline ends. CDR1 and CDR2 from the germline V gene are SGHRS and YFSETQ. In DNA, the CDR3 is TGCGCCAGCAGCGAAACCGGGACTCCCTCCTACGAGCAGTACTTC. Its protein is CASSETGTPSYEQYF.

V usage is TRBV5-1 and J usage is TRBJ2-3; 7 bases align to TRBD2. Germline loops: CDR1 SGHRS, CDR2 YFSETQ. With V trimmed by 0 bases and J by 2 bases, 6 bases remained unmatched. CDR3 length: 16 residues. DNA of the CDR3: TGCGCCAGCAGCTTGGTGGCTAGCGGAACCACAGATACGCAGTATTTT. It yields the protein CASSLVASGTTDTQYF.

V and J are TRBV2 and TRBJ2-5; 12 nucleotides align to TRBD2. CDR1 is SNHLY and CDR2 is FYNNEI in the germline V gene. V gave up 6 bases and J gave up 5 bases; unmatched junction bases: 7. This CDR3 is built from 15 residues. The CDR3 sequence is CASRALAGGRETQYF. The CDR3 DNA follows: TGTGCCAGCAGAGCACTAGCGGGGGGCCGGGAGACCCAGTACTTC.

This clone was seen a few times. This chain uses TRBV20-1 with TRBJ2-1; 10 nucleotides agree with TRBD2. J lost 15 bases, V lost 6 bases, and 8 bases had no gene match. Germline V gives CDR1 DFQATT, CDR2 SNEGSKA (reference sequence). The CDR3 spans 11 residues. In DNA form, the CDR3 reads TGCAGTGCAGATATAGCGGGAGGCAGGTTCTTC. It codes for CSADIAGGRFF.

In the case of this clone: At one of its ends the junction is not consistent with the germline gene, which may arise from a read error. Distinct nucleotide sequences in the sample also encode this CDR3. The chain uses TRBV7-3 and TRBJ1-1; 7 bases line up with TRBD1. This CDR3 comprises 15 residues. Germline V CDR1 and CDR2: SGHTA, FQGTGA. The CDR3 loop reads CASSASTGLSTEAFF. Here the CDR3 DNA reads TGTGCCAGCAGCGCTTCGACAGGGTTGAGCACTGAGGCTTTCTTT.

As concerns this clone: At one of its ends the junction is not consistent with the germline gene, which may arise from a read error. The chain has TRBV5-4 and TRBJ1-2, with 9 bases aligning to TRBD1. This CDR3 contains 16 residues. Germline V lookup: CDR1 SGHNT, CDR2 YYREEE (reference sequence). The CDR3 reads CASGLGQGRVDYGYTF. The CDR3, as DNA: TGTGCCAGCGGCTTGGGACAGGGAAGGGTAGACTATGGCTACACCTTC.

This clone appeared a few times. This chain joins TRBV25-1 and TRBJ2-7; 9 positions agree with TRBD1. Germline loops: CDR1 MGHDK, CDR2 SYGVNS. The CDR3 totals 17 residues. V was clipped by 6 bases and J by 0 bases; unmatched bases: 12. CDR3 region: CASSPGQGFYSSYEQYF. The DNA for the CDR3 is TGTGCCAGCAGCCCGGGACAGGGTTTTTATTCCTCCTACGAGCAGTACTTC.